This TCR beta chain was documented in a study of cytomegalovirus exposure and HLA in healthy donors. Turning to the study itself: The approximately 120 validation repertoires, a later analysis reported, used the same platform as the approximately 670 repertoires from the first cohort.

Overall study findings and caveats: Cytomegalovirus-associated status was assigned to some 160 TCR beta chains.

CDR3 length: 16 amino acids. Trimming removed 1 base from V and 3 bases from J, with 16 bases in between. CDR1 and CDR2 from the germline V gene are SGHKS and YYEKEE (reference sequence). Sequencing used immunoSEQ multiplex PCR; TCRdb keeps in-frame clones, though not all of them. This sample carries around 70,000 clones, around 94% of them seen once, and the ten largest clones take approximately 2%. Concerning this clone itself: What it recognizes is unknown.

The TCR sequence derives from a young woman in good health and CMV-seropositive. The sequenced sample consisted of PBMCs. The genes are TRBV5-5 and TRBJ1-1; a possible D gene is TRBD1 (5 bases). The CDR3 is CASSLSGPRLDTEAFF. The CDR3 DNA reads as TGTGCCAGCAGCTTGTCAGGGCCGCGGCTCGACACTGAAGCTTTCTTT.